This TCR beta chain was sequenced in a study of Graves' ophthalmopathy and Graves' hyperthyroidism (dated 2018 in TCRdb). Background on the whole study: A patient counted as having stable hyperthyroidism if there was no progression to ophthalmopathy within 18 months of follow-up. In a handful of hyperthyroidism patients, the T-cell repertoires found in thyroid tissue were compared with those found in blood. To tell Graves' ophthalmopathy apart from Graves' hyperthyroidism, and to predict which patients would progress to ophthalmopathy, the study relied on TCR beta repertoire signatures. Following sampling, methimazole starting at 30 mg daily was administered to hyperthyroidism patients, and high-dose intravenous methylprednisolone was administered to ophthalmopathy patients. A discovery set of 100 patients (43 ophthalmopathy, about 55 stable hyperthyroidism) was enrolled to explore V-J signatures distinguishing ophthalmopathy from hyperthyroidism. In total, 120 to 150 blood samples were TCR-sequenced: around 42 ophthalmopathy, some 80 hyperthyroidism and roughly 17 hyperthyroidism-to-ophthalmopathy patients. An independent validation cohort comprised roughly 20 hyperthyroidism patients and some 16 patients who later progressed from hyperthyroidism to ophthalmopathy. Beyond this particular receptor, the publication reports: Most expanded thyroid clonotypes with a frequency above 0.001 also appeared in blood, which suggests that blood repertoires may reflect the immune response in the thyroid. In cross-validation, the 13-signature model distinguished ophthalmopathy from stable hyperthyroidism with approximately 90% sensitivity and 81% to 82% specificity, while in the test set the corresponding values were approximately 80% and 75%. In validation, the model predicted ophthalmopathy progression with about 71% sensitivity and 72.22% specificity; more than ten predicted patients were CT-confirmed with GO in a median of around 6.5 months. No statistical method was used to set the sample size in advance, and the investigators knew which group each participant was assigned to.

Patients with hyperthyroidism were aged 18 to 65 years, had been newly diagnosed, and had a disease duration of less than 2 months. Patients with other autoimmune diseases, uncontrolled infections, pregnancy or lactation were excluded from the study. Diagnosis relied on clinical symptoms, serum thyroxine, TRAb, thyroid ultrasound and orbital computed tomography. Trizol reagent was used to extract the total RNA, and its quality was then checked on an Agilent 2100 Bioanalyzer. For repertoire sequencing, the TCR beta CDR3 regions were amplified from RNA transcripts. The first round of RT-PCR was done with HTBI primers and the Qiagen OneStep RT-PCR kit, and was followed by a second round of multiplex PCR, then size selection and purification. Libraries were sequenced paired-end with 100 bp reads on an Illumina HiSeq2000. Turning to the authors' computational methods: Reads were processed with SOAPnuke, discarding reads with adapters, uncalled bases, mean Phred below 15, or no exact constant-primer or identifier match. COPE v1.2.5 was used to merge high-quality paired reads. Unique nucleotide sequences were defined as clonotypes and aligned to IMGT TRB V, D and J references using MiTCR v1.1. Analysis was restricted to V-J combinations with a frequency above 0.0001, which covered roughly 99% of repertoires. For each V-J combination, a TCR clonal expansion and chaos score was defined as the ratio of F50 clonal expansion to chaos observed in the TCRdist matrix. Welch's t-statistics and random forest were used to reduce the features to 10 to 15 V-J combinations, which were then used as input to a naive Bayes classifier. Thyroid-blood repertoire similarity was quantified with the Morisita-Horn index. Using fastp at Q25 and MiXCR, TCRdb reprocessed the public reads and kept productive beta chains. For every CDR3 protein sequence, its rows merge into one entry that carries the most common genes and DNA. What appears here as the V and J calls and clone size reflects TCRdb's work, not the paper's. In all, the sample holds 900,000 to 1,200,000 distinct CDR3 sequences, and about 35% of those were seen once. Together, the top ten hold more than 9.5% of the sample.

The germline V gene gives CDR1 as SGHAT and CDR2 as FQNNGV. The trim is 2 bases for V and 0 bases for J, with a gap of 11 bases between the germline ends. Counted from cysteine to phenylalanine, this CDR3 has 15 amino acids. The sequence is cut down to CDR3 DNA, 45 bases in frame from base 1. Ten or more counts support this clonotype. Its specific antigen is unknown. There are no base qualities to consult, and no much larger clone falls within one base. Sequenced input: peripheral blood or thyroid tissue (not recorded which). The TCR originated in an adult man with Graves' hyperthyroidism. The sequence is built from TRBV11-2 and TRBJ2-7, with an unclear D gene assignment. The CDR3 reads as follows: CASSLFSQFSYEQYF. The nucleotide sequence is given as TGTGCCAGCAGCTTATTCTCTCAGTTCTCCTACGAGCAGTACTTC.